One sample yielded the 29 T cell receptor beta chains listed below, sequenced in a study of cytomegalovirus exposure and HLA in healthy donors. Researchers ran the PCR with 60 Vbeta and 13 Jbeta primers. Assay: immunoSEQ multiplex PCR; the TCRdb copy retains only in-frame clones and omits some. This sample yields about 130,000 clones, of which around three fifths are seen a single time; less than 3% belongs to the top ten. The sequenced material came from PBMCs. The receptors derive from a woman aged 40 to 49 in good health and CMV-seronegative.

The chain recombines TRBV5-1 with TRBJ1-2; 8 nucleotides line up with TRBD1. Trimming took 4 bases from V and 4 from J; bases not matched to a gene: 9. Germline CDR1 and CDR2: SGHRS and YFSETQ. This CDR3 comprises 15 residues. The CDR3 loop is CASSPNGQGGYGYTF. In DNA form, the CDR3 reads TGCGCCAGCAGCCCGAACGGACAGGGTGGCTATGGCTACACCTTC.

As to this clone: Other DNA sequences in this sample translate to the same CDR3. The chain employs TRBV6-5 and TRBJ2-5, with D unresolved. V was cut by 3 bases and J by 5 bases, with 4 bases left in between. Per germline, CDR1 MNHEY and CDR2 SVGAGI. This CDR3 is 11 amino acids long. As DNA, the CDR3 is TGTGCCAGCAGTTATCTGGAGACCCAGTACTTC. This encodes CASSYLETQYF.

V gene TRBV7-2 combines with J gene TRBJ1-2; 7 bases fit TRBD1. The V gene end was trimmed by 5 bases and the J gene end by 4 bases; junction bases not matched to a gene: 1. This CDR3 is built from 12 residues. Germline V gene sequence: CDR1 SGHTA, CDR2 FQGNSA. Here the CDR3 DNA reads TGTGCCAGCAGCCCAGGGGGCTATGGCTACACCTTC. Protein sequence: CASSPGGYGYTF.

This chain connects TRBV19 to TRBJ1-2, with D maybe TRBD1 (5 bases). The CDR3 is 12 amino acids. V lost 9 bases and J lost 2, with 10 bases in between. CDR1 LNHDA and CDR2 SQIVND come from the germline V gene (reference sequence). As DNA, the CDR3 is TGTGCCAGCCTGACAGCCAACTATGGCTACACCTTC. Encoded protein: CASLTANYGYTF.

This clone was recorded only once. This chain connects TRBV14 to TRBJ2-2; D is uncertain. The V end was cut by 1 base, the J end by 9 bases, with 9 bases between. CDR1 SGHDN and CDR2 FVKESK come from the germline V gene. The CDR3 consists of 13 residues. The CDR3 region has the DNA TGTGCCAGCAGCCAAGGAGAATCCAGGGAGCTGTTTTTT. Protein: CASSQGESRELFF.

This clone occurred a few times. The chain employs TRBV6-1 and TRBJ1-3; TRBD1 might be the D (6 bases). CDR3 length: 14 amino acids. CDR1 is MNHNS and CDR2 is SASEGT in the germline V gene. Trimming cost V 3 bases and J 5 bases, with 11 bases left between them. CDR3 in DNA: TGTGCCAGCAGTGACAGGGGAAGCAGAAACACCATATATTTT. Protein: CASSDRGSRNTIYF.

The chain links TRBV7-2 to TRBJ1-3; D remains unclear. Germline V lookup: CDR1 SGHTA, CDR2 FQGNSA. The ends were cut back, 2 bases at V and 2 bases at J, with 16 bases in the middle. The CDR3 has 17 residues. The DNA of the CDR3 is TGTGCCAGCAGCTTACTAACCACTGGTTCGACTGGAAACACCATATATTTT. This codes for CASSLLTTGSTGNTIYF.

The V call is TRBV7-3, the J call TRBJ1-1; possible D gene TRBD1, 5 bases. Trimming shortened V by 6 bases and J by 2 bases, and 10 bases separated the two germline ends. CDR3 length: 13 amino acids. CDR1 and CDR2 from the germline V gene are SGHTA and FQGTGA. In DNA form, the CDR3 reads TGTGCCAGCAGATTTACAGGAAACACTGAAGCTTTCTTT. Translating it yields CASRFTGNTEAFF.

The V and J genes are TRBV11-2 and TRBJ1-5, with D perhaps matching TRBD1 (6 bases). The CDR3 extends over 15 amino acids. Trimming took off 1 base at V and 1 base at J, with 8 bases between the two ends. Germline CDR1 reads SGHAT; CDR2 reads FQNNGV. The CDR3 sequence is CASSLAGQSNQPQHF. In DNA, the CDR3 is TGTGCCAGCAGCTTAGCAGGACAGAGCAATCAGCCCCAGCATTTT.

The chain employs TRBV10-2 and TRBJ2-1; 15 nucleotides align to TRBD2. This CDR3 contains 16 residues. Germline V gene lookup returns CDR1 WSHSY and CDR2 SAAADI. Trimming removed 3 bases from V and 15 bases from J; junction bases left unmatched: 12. CDR3 DNA: TGCGCCAGCAGTGATAAGGGGACTAGCGGGGGGCTTCTGCTGTTCTTC. It translates to CASSDKGTSGGLLLFF.

This chain connects TRBV30 to TRBJ2-7; D gene ambiguous. The CDR3 spans 12 residues. Trimming took 0 bases from V and 3 from J, leaving 6 bases between them. Germline values: CDR1 GTSNPN, CDR2 SVGIG (reference sequence). The chain's CDR3 is CAWSVSRYEQYF. CDR3 sequence (DNA): TGTGCCTGGAGTGTATCCCGCTACGAGCAGTACTTC. Full variable domain (remainder filled in from reference TRBV30 and TRBJ2-7): SQTIHQWPATLVQPVGSPLSLECTVEGTSNPNLYWYRQAAGRGLQLLFYSVGIGQISSEVPQNLSASRPQDRQFILSSKKLLLSDSGFYLCAWSVSRYEQYFGPGTRLTVT.

V usage is TRBV4-1 and J usage is TRBJ2-1; 8 bases match TRBD2. Trimming cost V 0 bases and J 4 bases; bases outside gene matches: 11. This CDR3 contains 18 residues. Germline CDR1 reads MGHRA; CDR2 reads YSYEKL. Written as DNA, the CDR3 is TGCGCCAGCAGCCAAGATCCGGGGGGGCTCTCTGGGTACAATGAGCAGTTCTTC. This gives the protein CASSQDPGGLSGYNEQFF.

The table lists this clone with a count of one. The V call is TRBV6-1, the J call TRBJ2-7; unclear D gene. The CDR3 has 15 residues. Germline V gene data show CDR1 as MNHNS and CDR2 as SASEGT. The ends were cut back, 7 bases at V and 3 bases at J, with 19 bases in the middle. CDR3 DNA: TGTGCCAGCACCCTAAGTCTAGTATTTAACTACGAGCAGTACTTC. This translates into CASTLSLVFNYEQYF.

The genes are TRBV6-1 and TRBJ1-5; TRBD1 is a possible D gene (6 bases). The CDR3 spans 15 residues. Deletions cut 4 bases from V and 2 bases from J, with 12 bases between. The V gene's germline CDR1 is MNHNS and CDR2 SASEGT. The CDR3 spells CASSGPRGGNQPQHF. In DNA form, the CDR3 reads TGTGCCAGCAGTGGGCCCAGGGGCGGCAATCAGCCCCAGCATTTT.

The V and J genes are TRBV28 and TRBJ1-1; D is perhaps TRBD1 (5 bases). Trimming cost V 8 bases and J 0 bases, with 22 bases left between them. This CDR3 region has 17 residues. Per germline, CDR1 MDHEN and CDR2 SYDVKM. The CDR3 reads CASFPGGNPFMNTEAFF. The CDR3 DNA follows: TGTGCCAGCTTCCCCGGGGGGAACCCCTTTATGAACACTGAAGCTTTCTTT.

This chain uses TRBV18 with TRBJ1-1, with D unclear. The CDR3 extends over 13 amino acids. Germline CDR1 KGHSH, CDR2 LQKENI. V was pared by 6 bases and J by 4 bases, with 12 bases between. CDR3 nucleotides: TGTGCCAGCTCCCCTCTCCGGGGCACTGAAGCTTTCTTT. This encodes CASSPLRGTEAFF. Variable domain in full (rest from reference TRBV18 and TRBJ1-1): NAGVMQNPRHLVRRRGQEARLRCSPMKGHSHVYWYRQLPEEGLKFMVYLQKENIIDESGMPKERFSAEFPKEGPSILRIQQVVRGDSAAYFCASSPLRGTEAFFGQGTRLTVV.

The gene calls are TRBV7-6 and TRBJ1-2; 7 bases align to TRBD1. V was clipped by 5 bases and J by 2 bases; unmatched bases: 5. This CDR3 contains 14 residues. The germline V gene encodes CDR1 SGHVS and CDR2 FNYEAQ. CDR3 nucleotide sequence: TGTGCCAGCAGCCCCCTGGGACAGAACTATGGCTACACCTTC. Protein: CASSPLGQNYGYTF.

The CDR3 protein is CASSPAGTGNEKLFF. CDR3 nucleotide sequence: TGTGCCAGCAGCCCTGCCGGGACAGGAAATGAAAAACTGTTTTTT. The rearrangement uses TRBV4-2 and TRBJ1-4; 8 bases fit TRBD1. Trimming took 4 bases from V and 5 from J; bases not matched to a gene: 6. This CDR3 region has 15 residues. Germline assignment: CDR1 LGHNA and CDR2 YNFKEQ.

The chain carries TRBV7-2 and TRBJ1-6, with D perhaps matching TRBD1 (5 bases). The germline V gene encodes CDR1 SGHTA and CDR2 FQGNSA. Trimming stripped 5 bases from V and 8 bases from J, with 13 bases between. The CDR3 is 14 amino acids. The CDR3 loop is CASSTQATDSPLHF. The CDR3 coding sequence is TGTGCCAGCAGCACACAGGCAACTGATTCACCCCTCCACTTT.

The rearrangement joins TRBV2 to TRBJ1-2; possibly TRBD1 for D (5 bases). Trimming stripped 7 bases from V and 4 bases from J, with 7 bases between. CDR1 is SNHLY, CDR2 FYNNEI, per germline. This CDR3 comprises 11 residues. DNA of the CDR3: TGTGCCAGCATGGGGGGCTATGGCTACACCTTC. This encodes CASMGGYGYTF.

The chain combines TRBV29-1 with TRBJ2-1; TRBD2 matches at 10 bases. The J segment lost 4 bases and the V segment lost 0 bases, leaving 9 bases of the junction unmatched. In germline, CDR1 is SQVTM, CDR2 ANQGSEA. The CDR3 spans 17 residues. The CDR3 loop reads CSVEDLSSGGGYNEQFF. DNA for the CDR3: TGCAGCGTTGAAGATCTTTCGAGCGGGGGGGGTTACAATGAGCAGTTCTTC.

V is TRBV18 and J is TRBJ2-7, with D unclear. Trimming removed 6 bases at V and 0 bases at J, with 9 bases between. CDR3 length equals 13 residues. Germline loops: CDR1 KGHSH, CDR2 LQKENI. The CDR3 loop is CASSPTSSYEQYF. CDR3 DNA sequence: TGTGCCAGCTCGCCCACTTCCTCCTACGAGCAGTACTTC.

This clone came up a few times. This sequence joins TRBV5-8 and TRBJ2-5; 8 positions match TRBD1. The J call may be incorrect, as the DNA end agrees better with TRBJ2-7. This CDR3 contains 15 residues. The germline V gene encodes CDR1 SGHTS and CDR2 YDEGEE. CDR3 DNA: TGTGCCAGCAGCTTGGACGGCAGGGGGCTCTACGAGCAGTACTTC. Protein sequence: CASSLDGRGLYEQYF.

This chain joins TRBV30 and TRBJ2-1; 8 nucleotides agree with TRBD1. CDR1 and CDR2 from the germline V gene are GTSNPN and SVGIG (reference sequence). CDR3 length: 13 amino acids. V gave up 5 bases and J gave up 7 bases; unmatched junction bases: 7. CDR3 bases: TGTGCCTGGGGACAGGGCTACTCGAATGAGCAGTTCTTC. It encodes CAWGQGYSNEQFF.

This clone turned up a few times. CDR3: CASSSSGQGPFNEKLFF. In DNA, the CDR3 is TGTGCCAGCAGCTCCTCGGGACAGGGCCCATTTAATGAAAAACTGTTTTTT. This chain joins TRBV7-9 and TRBJ1-4; 9 nucleotides agree with TRBD1. Germline CDR1 SEHNR, CDR2 FQNEAQ (reference sequence). The CDR3 is 17 residues long. V shed 4 bases and J 4 bases; nucleotides not matched to a gene: 10. Full variable domain (remainder filled in from reference TRBV7-9 and TRBJ1-4): DTGVSQNPRHKITKRGQNVTFRCDPISEHNRLYWYRQTLGQGPEFLTYFQNEAQLEKSRLLSDRFSAERPKGSFSTLEIQRTEQGDSAMYLCASSSSGQGPFNEKLFFGSGTQLSVL.

This clone was found a few times. V gene TRBV5-8 combines with J gene TRBJ1-1; a possible D gene is TRBD1 (5 bases). The CDR3 has 15 amino acids. V gave up 2 bases and J gave up 0 bases, with 11 bases separating them. The germline CDR1 and CDR2 sequences are SGHTS and YDEGEE. The CDR3 nucleotides are TGTGCCAGCAGCTTTAGCGGGACGGTGAACACTGAAGCTTTCTTT. As protein: CASSFSGTVNTEAFF.

This clone was seen a handful of times. The chain's CDR3 is CASSLDSQRTYEQYF. CDR3 DNA: TGTGCCAGCAGCTTAGACTCGCAGAGGACCTACGAGCAGTACTTC. The rearrangement links TRBV11-2 to TRBJ2-7; no clear D. V was clipped by 0 bases and J by 2 bases, with 11 bases between them. The CDR3 is made up of 15 amino acids. Germline V gives CDR1 SGHAT, CDR2 FQNNGV.

The J gene is TRBJ2-2, the V gene TRBV7-3; no definite D call. Trimming removed 5 bases at V and 7 bases at J, with 11 bases between. The CDR3 is 13 residues long. The germline CDR1 and CDR2 sequences are SGHTA and FQGTGA. For the CDR3, the DNA is TGTGCCAGCAGCCTCATGGCAATCGGGGAGCTGTTTTTT. As protein: CASSLMAIGELFF.

CDR3 nucleotides: TGTGCCTGGTCGGGAACTGGATATGAAAAACTGTTTTTT. Translating it yields CAWSGTGYEKLFF. The chain uses TRBV30 and TRBJ1-4; D is ambiguous. The CDR3 has 13 amino acids. Germline V lookup: CDR1 GTSNPN, CDR2 SVGIG (reference sequence). Trimming removed 5 bases at V and 6 bases at J, with 13 bases between.